The rows below give T cell receptor beta chains drawn from one sample of a study of blood T cells in healthy people across ages. In TCRdb, the 5' RACE reads were re-called with MiXCR into one record per CDR3 protein. The table shows around 1.5 million distinct CDR3 sequences, with around 35% occurring only once. Sequenced: blood. The receptors shown here come from a woman younger than 45 in good health. The CDR3 runs from the conserved cysteine through the conserved F or W. D genes are given only for firm matches. A row's size may be missing; if present it is once, few, many or a size class.

D,V,size,J,CDR3,DNA
TRBD2,TRBV7-2,NA,TRBJ2-7,CASSSQTGRNDEQYF,TGTGCCAGCAGCTCACAAACCGGGAGGAACGACGAGCAGTACTTT
NA,TRBV6-4,NA,TRBJ2-2,CASSESIQGVFTGELFF,TGTGCCAGCAGTGAAAGTATACAGGGAGTTTTCACCGGGGAGCTGTTTTTT
TRBD1,TRBV7-2,few,TRBJ2-7,CASSLRSGQGLSYEQYF,TGTGCCAGCAGCTTACGTTCGGGACAGGGCCTCTCCTACGAGCAGTACTTC
NA,TRBV9,few,TRBJ2-1,CASSVVGNNEQFF,TGTGCCAGCAGCGTAGTAGGTAACAATGAGCAGTTCTTC
TRBD1,TRBV30,NA,TRBJ1-2,CAWSGGQGYHGYTF,TGTGCCTGGAGCGGGGGACAGGGGTACCATGGCTACACCTTC
NA,TRBV27,NA,TRBJ2-1,CASSLLVGEGNEQFF,TGTGCCAGCAGCCTCCTAGTGGGAGAGGGTAATGAGCAGTTCTTC
NA,TRBV11-3,NA,TRBJ1-5,CASSLEPSYQPQHF,TGTGCCAGCAGCTTAGAGCCCAGCTATCAGCCCCAGCATTTT
NA,TRBV21-1,NA,TRBJ2-5,CASSKAQTDPGREQYF,TGTGCCAGCAGCAAAGCGCAAACAGACCCCGGTCGTGAGCAGTACTTC
NA,TRBV6-6,many,TRBJ1-2,CASSYYPGQPYGYTF,TGTGCCAGCAGTTACTATCCCGGACAGCCCTATGGCTACACCTTC
NA,TRBV4-1,NA,TRBJ2-7,CASSQVAGSSCEQYF,TGCGCCAGCAGCCAAGTTGCAGGCAGCTCCTGCGAGCAGTACTTC
NA,TRBV5-1,few,TRBJ2-5,CASSLWGAQETQYF,TGCGCCAGCAGCTTGTGGGGGGCCCAAGAGACCCAGTACTTC
NA,TRBV6-5,few,TRBJ1-1,CASSYEGAEAFF,TGTGCCAGCAGTTACGAGGGAGCTGAAGCTTTCTTT
TRBD1,TRBV20-1,NA,TRBJ1-5,CSAKPGTAGPQHF,TGCAGTGCTAAGCCCGGGACAGCCGGGCCCCAGCATTTT
TRBD1,TRBV9,NA,TRBJ2-1,CASSVGSGQGLNERFF,TGTGCCAGCAGCGTAGGCTCCGGACAGGGTCTTAATGAGCGGTTCTTC
NA,TRBV28,NA,TRBJ2-1,CASSLFGQVEGDEQFF,TGTGCCAGCAGTTTATTCGGGCAGGTGGAAGGAGATGAGCAGTTCTTC
TRBD2,TRBV25-1,NA,TRBJ2-1,CASSLLGLAGGPGYNEQFF,TGTGCCAGCAGTCTACTTGGGCTAGCGGGAGGGCCGGGCTACAATGAGCAGTTCTTC
NA,TRBV12-5,NA,TRBJ2-1,CASGLYAGLASHNEQFF,TGTGCTAGTGGTTTGTACGCGGGACTGGCTAGCCACAATGAGCAGTTCTTC
NA,TRBV27,NA,TRBJ1-4,CASAASWESKGKLFF,TGTGCCAGCGCCGCAAGCTGGGAGTCGAAGGGAAAACTGTTTTTT
TRBD1,TRBV20-1,NA,TRBJ2-5,CSASHQGAETQYF,TGCAGTGCTAGTCACCAGGGGGCAGAGACCCAGTACTTC
NA,TRBV5-6,many,TRBJ1-4,CASSSGTSEKLFF,TGTGCCAGCAGCTCCGGGACGTCTGAAAAACTGTTTTTT
TRBD1,TRBV4-1,NA,TRBJ2-7,CASSQEGQGNYEQYF,TGCGCCAGCAGCCAAGAGGGACAGGGCAACTACGAGCAGTACTTC
NA,TRBV20-1,few,TRBJ2-7,CSAPGANYYEQYF,TGCAGTGCCCCGGGAGCAAATTACTACGAGCAGTACTTC
NA,TRBV29-1,many,TRBJ1-1,CSVEVAEAFF,TGCAGCGTTGAGGTCGCTGAAGCTTTCTTT
NA,TRBV7-9,NA,TRBJ2-7,CASKPTRGGISEQYF,TGTGCCAGCAAACCCACGCGGGGTGGAATTTCCGAGCAGTACTTC
NA,TRBV20-1,NA,TRBJ2-7,CSAEDRDKLYEQYF,TGCAGTGCTGAGGACCGGGACAAGCTCTACGAGCAGTACTTC
TRBD1,TRBV5-4,NA,TRBJ2-1,CASSPKTGVNEQFF,TGTGCCAGCAGCCCAAAAACAGGGGTCAATGAGCAGTTCTTC
NA,TRBV6-2/TRBV6-3,few,TRBJ1-5,CASSIAGLNQPQHF,TGTGCCAGCAGTATTGCAGGGTTAAATCAGCCCCAGCATTTT
TRBD2,TRBV7-3,few,TRBJ2-3,CASSLKAGGGNTQYF,TGTGCCAGCAGCTTAAAGGCGGGAGGTGGAAATACGCAGTATTTT
TRBD2,TRBV2,NA,TRBJ2-7,CASLRLAGAEQYF,TGTGCCAGCCTAAGGCTAGCGGGGGCCGAGCAGTACTTC
NA,TRBV9,few,TRBJ2-3,CASSRKPPGLRYPDTQYF,TGTGCCAGCAGCCGTAAACCTCCCGGACTACGGTACCCAGATACGCAGTATTTT
NA,TRBV19,NA,TRBJ2-5,CARRTPGDTQETQYF,TGTGCCAGACGAACCCCGGGGGACACCCAAGAGACCCAGTACTTC
NA,TRBV2,NA,TRBJ2-1,CASRVDIPAYNEQFF,TGTGCCAGCAGGGTCGACATACCCGCCTACAATGAGCAGTTCTTC
NA,TRBV2,NA,TRBJ2-1,CASIDVTEQFF,TGTGCCAGCATAGACGTAACTGAGCAGTTCTTC
TRBD1,TRBV12-3/TRBV12-4,NA,TRBJ1-1,CASMDRGISTEAFF,TGTGCCAGCATGGACAGGGGTATATCCACTGAAGCTTTCTTT